These T cell receptor beta chains were read from a single sample in a study of graft-versus-host responses after intestinal transplantation. Sequencing used immunoSEQ multiplex PCR; TCRdb keeps in-frame clones, though not all of them. The repertoire holds over 9,000 clones, with approximately 30% as singletons. Here the sequenced sample was alloreactive CD4+ T cells from a mixed lymphocyte reaction culture, taken before intestinal transplant. The receptors derive from a human patient who received an intestinal transplant. CDR3s leave out the opening cysteine and the closing phenylalanine or tryptophan.

v_call,j_call,cdr3_aa
TRBV6-1,TRBJ2-2,ASDRGLPGELF
TRBV7-6,TRBJ2-5,ASSTPGLAGGLRTQY
TRBV11-2,TRBJ2-1,ASSLILEQF
TRBV5-6,TRBJ2-7,ASSLAGHLYEQY
TRBV27,TRBJ1-2,ASRTPGTDNYGYT
TRBV6-5,TRBJ1-1,ASPQEFGVGTEAF
TRBV27,TRBJ1-2,ARGVPNYGYT
TRBV6-5,TRBJ2-2,ASSYSLGPGELF
TRBV19,TRBJ2-7,ASSMGQAYEQY
TRBV9,TRBJ2-7,ASTPTAGALEQY
TRBV9,TRBJ2-2,ASSVEGDRWETGELF
TRBV19,TRBJ2-7,ASSKGTSGRVEQY
TRBV4-1,TRBJ2-7,ASSQDATGGWYEQY